Given below is one T cell receptor (beta chain) in context. This sample is part of a study of cytomegalovirus exposure and HLA in healthy donors. Study context: Findings of an earlier analysis included more than 90 million unique TCR beta sequences from 190 million or so T cells.

V gave up 5 bases and J gave up 1 base, with 14 bases separating them. CDR3 length: 15 amino acids. Germline CDR1 reads LNHDA; CDR2 reads SQIVND (reference sequence). 13 Jbeta primers and 60 Vbeta primers were used for the PCR. Data came from immunoSEQ multiplex PCR; TCRdb stores just in-frame clones and leaves some out. The table has approximately 73,000 clones, around three quarters seen once. Sequencing was performed on PBMCs. This TCR derives from a woman aged 40 to 55 in good health and CMV-seropositive. The V call is TRBV19, the J call TRBJ1-1; D call uncertain. CDR3 in amino acids: CASSFLLGPNTEAFF. The CDR3 nucleotides read TGTGCCAGTAGTTTTCTTCTGGGCCCGAACACTGAAGCTTTCTTT.